Each of the 30 T cell receptor beta chains below was sequenced from the same sample in a study of CD8 T cells in Susac syndrome. An amount of RNA that ranged from roughly 0.45 to 1 ug was reverse transcribed with random hexamers. TCRdb re-derived calls from the immunoSEQ multiplex PCR reads in MiXCR, one entry per CDR3 protein. In the table there are about 140,000 distinct CDR3 sequences, 85% to 95% of which are singletons. The sample comprised CD4+ T cells from PBMCs. These receptors were collected from a human donor with Susac syndrome.

The V and J genes are TRBV7-6 and TRBJ2-5; the D is unclear. From germline, CDR1 is SGHVS and CDR2 FNYEAQ. CDR3 size: 14 residues. V dropped 1 base and J dropped 1 base, with 7 bases sitting between them. Here the CDR3 reads CASSLVVGQETQYF. The CDR3 DNA follows: TGTGCCAGCAGCTTAGTAGTCGGCCAAGAGACCCAGTACTTC.

The chain has TRBV29-1 and TRBJ2-5; D may be TRBD2 (6 bases). Between the trimmed V and J ends, which lost 0 bases and 4 bases, there was a span of 12 bases. CDR3 length: 14 amino acids. Germline loops: CDR1 SQVTM, CDR2 ANQGSEA. The CDR3 loop reads CSVEETAGRETQYF. The CDR3 coding sequence is TGCAGCGTTGAAGAAACGGCGGGAAGAGAGACCCAGTACTTC.

The chain recombines TRBV7-3 with TRBJ2-1; D not certain. Germline lookup yields CDR1 SGHTA and CDR2 FQGTGA. With 5 bases removed from V and 5 bases from J, the gap between germline ends came to 13 bases. The CDR3 totals 14 residues. As DNA, the CDR3 is TGTGCCAGCAGCATGAGGAGAGACAACAATGAGCAGTTCTTC. It translates to CASSMRRDNNEQFF.

The chain joins TRBV28 to TRBJ1-6; D may be TRBD1 (6 bases). The CDR3 totals 15 residues. Germline CDR1 MDHEN, CDR2 SYDVKM. With 7 bases removed from V and 7 bases from J, the gap between germline ends came to 17 bases. The CDR3 reads CASIDRLGKNSPLHF. CDR3 coding DNA: TGTGCCAGCATTGACAGGCTAGGGAAAAATTCACCCCTCCACTTT.

The chain couples TRBV27 to TRBJ2-5; TRBD1 matches 7 bases. The CDR3 sequence is 13 residues long. The germline V gene has CDR1 MNHEY and CDR2 SMNVEV (reference sequence). Trimming took 5 bases from V and 3 from J; bases not matched to a gene: 3. CDR3 DNA: TGTGCCAGCAGTGGACAGGAGAAAGAGACCCAGTACTTC. Translated, it gives CASSGQEKETQYF.

The chain couples TRBV7-8 to TRBJ2-3; D is ambiguous. V was trimmed by 4 bases and J by 3 bases, leaving 11 bases between them. This CDR3 is built from 14 residues. Germline CDR1 and CDR2: SGHVS and FQNEAQ. The CDR3 DNA sequence: TGTGCCAGCAGCTCGCTTAGGTTGACAGATACGCAGTATTTT. Translation: CASSSLRLTDTQYF.

Here the CDR3 DNA reads TGTGCCAGCTCACCATCCGGGACAGGGAGTGGCTACACCTTC. It codes for CASSPSGTGSGYTF. The chain couples TRBV18 to TRBJ1-2, with 9 bases lining up with TRBD1. CDR3 length: 14 amino acids. Germline trimming cut 2 bases from V and 7 bases from J; bases unmatched to any gene: 5. Germline CDR1 reads KGHSH; CDR2 reads LQKENI.

V and J are TRBV12-5 and TRBJ1-1; D ambiguous. Germline lookup yields CDR1 LGHNT and CDR2 FRNRAP. Trimming pared 7 bases from V and 1 base from J, leaving 10 bases between. The CDR3 sequence is 13 residues long. The CDR3 is CASALGTNTEAFF. The CDR3 DNA sequence: TGTGCTAGTGCCCTGGGCACGAACACTGAAGCTTTCTTT.

The chain employs TRBV5-1 and TRBJ2-2; the D gene is possibly TRBD1 (5 bases). This CDR3 has 13 amino acids. CDR1 is SGHRS, CDR2 YFSETQ, per germline. With 2 bases removed from V and 4 bases from J, the gap between germline ends came to 6 bases. The CDR3 coding sequence is TGCGCCAGCAGCTTACAGGCCACCGGGGAGCTGTTTTTT. Its protein product is CASSLQATGELFF.

V is TRBV3-1 and J is TRBJ2-1; no reliable D call. The CDR3 is 12 amino acids. The V and J ends lost 11 bases and 4 bases respectively, with 12 bases between them. The germline V gene has CDR1 LGHDT and CDR2 YNNKEL (reference sequence). CDR3 DNA: TGTGCCGCTGGAAAAGGTTACAATGAGCAGTTCTTC. It translates to CAAGKGYNEQFF.

This chain links TRBV7-3 with TRBJ2-1; perhaps TRBD2 as D (6 bases). Germline V gene data show CDR1 as SGHTA and CDR2 as FQGTGA. Trimming cost V 3 bases and J 4 bases, with 13 bases left between them. The CDR3 extends over 15 amino acids. CDR3 residues: CASSFGGGGYNEQFF. In DNA, the CDR3 is TGTGCCAGCAGCTTCGGGGGAGGAGGTTACAATGAGCAGTTCTTC. Supplemented by reference TRBV7-3 and TRBJ2-1, the full variable domain reads GAGVSQTPSNKVTEKGKYVELRCDPISGHTALYWYRQSLGQGPEFLIYFQGTGAADDSGLPNDRFFAVRPEGSVSTLKIQRTERGDSAVYLCASSFGGGGYNEQFFGPGTRLTVL.

The chain carries TRBV6-2 or TRBV6-3 and TRBJ2-3, with D perhaps TRBD1 or TRBD2 (7 bases each). V was clipped by 5 bases and J by 5 bases, with 20 bases between them. The V gene's germline CDR1 is MNHEY and CDR2 SVGEGT. The CDR3 is 16 amino acids. CDR3 sequence reads: CASSPQGEGPGDTQYF. Written as DNA, the CDR3 is TGTGCCAGCAGTCCCCAGGGGGAGGGCCCGGGAGATACGCAGTATTTT.

This chain uses TRBV4-2 with TRBJ2-7, with D perhaps TRBD1 (5 bases). V dropped 1 base and J dropped 2 bases, with 15 bases sitting between them. CDR1 LGHNA and CDR2 YNFKEQ come from the germline V gene. The CDR3 sequence is 16 residues long. CDR3 coding DNA: TGTGCCAGCAGCCAAGGAAGGGGCGGTTTTGCCTACGAGCAGTACTTC. Translation: CASSQGRGGFAYEQYF.

This chain joins TRBV15 and TRBJ1-5; D possibly corresponds to TRBD1 (6 bases). The V end lost 4 bases, the J end lost 3 bases, and 7 bases lay between the germline ends. The length of the CDR3 is 13 residues. Germline CDR1 is LNHNV and CDR2 is YYDKDF (reference sequence). CDR3 nucleotide sequence: TGTGCCACCAGCAAGGGGGACAATCAGCCCCAGCATTTT. Translation gives CATSKGDNQPQHF.

The rearrangement uses TRBV7-2 and TRBJ2-1; D possibly matches TRBD1 or TRBD2 (6 bases each). Trimming removed 5 bases from V and 8 bases from J, with 13 bases in between. Per the germline V gene, CDR1 is SGHTA and CDR2 is FQGNSA. This CDR3 has 13 residues. CDR3 sequence reads: CASSRGGGYEQFF. The CDR3 bases are TGTGCCAGCAGCCGCGGAGGGGGGTATGAGCAGTTCTTC.

The CDR3 loop is CATSRSPLADTQYF. The CDR3 DNA sequence: TGTGCCACCAGCAGAAGCCCTCTAGCGGATACGCAGTATTTT. This chain links TRBV15 with TRBJ2-3; tentative D call: TRBD2 (6 bases). Germline loops: CDR1 LNHNV, CDR2 YYDKDF (reference sequence). The CDR3 runs 14 residues. V shed 2 bases and J shed 6 bases, with 12 bases lying between them. The entire variable domain, with the rest obtained from reference TRBV15 and TRBJ2-3, is as follows: DAMVIQNPRYQVTQFGKPVTLSCSQTLNHNVMYWYQQKSSQAPKLLFHYYDKDFNNEADTPDNFQSRRPNTSFCFLDIRSPGLGDTAMYLCATSRSPLADTQYFGPGTRLTVL.

This chain uses TRBV27 with TRBJ2-7, with unresolved D. The germline CDR1 and CDR2 sequences are MNHEY and SMNVEV (reference sequence). CDR3 size: 14 residues. V was clipped by 6 bases and J by 0 bases, with 12 bases between them. CDR3 DNA: TGTGCCAGCAGACAAGGCCAGAGCTCCTACGAGCAGTACTTC. Its protein product is CASRQGQSSYEQYF.

The rearrangement uses TRBV7-9 and TRBJ2-7, with D perhaps being TRBD1 or TRBD2 (6 bases each). V lost 5 bases to trimming and J lost 2 bases, with 16 bases between them. The CDR3 spans 15 residues. The germline V gene encodes CDR1 SEHNR and CDR2 FQNEAQ (reference sequence). For the CDR3, the DNA is TGTGCCAGCAGCCCTTCGCCGGGGGCCCCCTACGAGCAGTACTTC. Translated, it gives CASSPSPGAPYEQYF.

The rearrangement uses TRBV4-1 and TRBJ1-2; no clear D. The V end lost 0 bases, the J end lost 1 base, and 9 bases lay between the germline ends. The CDR3 is 15 amino acids. In germline, CDR1 is MGHRA, CDR2 YSYEKL. In DNA, the CDR3 is TGCGCCAGCAGCCAAGATCCTGAGGTTAACTATGGCTACACCTTC. Translated, it gives CASSQDPEVNYGYTF.

The chain is built from TRBV7-3 and TRBJ2-7; TRBD1 matches at 11 bases. CDR3 length: 14 amino acids. V lost 5 bases to trimming and J lost 2 bases; unmatched junction nucleotides: 2. Germline CDR1 and CDR2: SGHTA and FQGTGA. The CDR3 nucleotides are TGTGCCAGCAGCGCGGGACAGGGGGCCTACGAGCAGTACTTC. This sequence encodes CASSAGQGAYEQYF. The entire variable domain, with the rest obtained from reference TRBV7-3 and TRBJ2-7, is as follows: GAGVSQTPSNKVTEKGKYVELRCDPISGHTALYWYRQSLGQGPEFLIYFQGTGAADDSGLPNDRFFAVRPEGSVSTLKIQRTERGDSAVYLCASSAGQGAYEQYFGPGTRLTVT.

V is TRBV3-1 and J is TRBJ2-1, with 9 bases matching TRBD2. CDR3 length: 15 residues. J gave up 4 bases and V 4 bases, and 5 bases lay outside the gene matches. Germline V gene sequence: CDR1 LGHDT, CDR2 YNNKEL (reference sequence). The CDR3 DNA reads TGTGCCAGCAGCCCGAGCGGGGGGCCTTACAATGAGCAGTTCTTC. This gives the protein CASSPSGGPYNEQFF.

The chain couples TRBV12-3 or TRBV12-4 to TRBJ2-1; no clear D. CDR3 length equals 14 residues. Trimming took 6 bases from V and 5 from J, leaving 14 bases between them. The CDR3 loop reads CASRKRVLDNEQFF. CDR3 nucleotides: TGTGCCAGCAGGAAAAGGGTCCTGGACAATGAGCAGTTCTTC.

The rearrangement joins TRBV4-2 to TRBJ2-3, with no clear D. CDR3 length: 15 residues. CDR1 and CDR2 from the germline V gene are LGHNA and YNFKEQ. V dropped 1 base and J dropped 6 bases, with 14 bases sitting between them. The CDR3 here is CASSQASQAVDTQYF. The CDR3 DNA follows: TGTGCCAGCAGCCAAGCCTCTCAGGCAGTGGATACGCAGTATTTT.

This chain links TRBV3-1 with TRBJ2-7; tentative D call: TRBD1 (6 bases). The germline V gene has CDR1 LGHDT and CDR2 YNNKEL (reference sequence). With 1 base removed from V and 9 bases from J, the gap between germline ends came to 16 bases. The CDR3 is made up of 14 amino acids. The CDR3 loop reads CASSQGPQGPSQYF. The CDR3 nucleotides are TGTGCCAGCAGCCAAGGACCACAGGGTCCCTCGCAGTACTTC.

The chain recombines TRBV28 with TRBJ1-2; D may be TRBD1 (6 bases). The CDR3 runs to 15 residues. Trimming took off 5 bases at V and 6 bases at J, with 19 bases between the two ends. CDR1 and CDR2 (germline): MDHEN, SYDVKM. The CDR3 loop is CASSQAGGAWDGYTF. As DNA, the CDR3 is TGTGCCAGCAGTCAAGCCGGGGGGGCTTGGGATGGCTACACCTTC.

The chain couples TRBV20-1 to TRBJ2-2; possible D gene TRBD2, 6 bases. The CDR3 has 13 amino acids. Looked up from germline, CDR1 is DFQATT and CDR2 is SNEGSKA (reference sequence). The ends were cut back, 2 bases at V and 9 bases at J, with 13 bases in the middle. The CDR3 coding sequence is TGCAGTGCTAGAAGGACGGGAGAGAGGGAGCTGTTTTTT. Residues: CSARRTGERELFF.

The rearrangement links TRBV6-5 to TRBJ1-5, with D possibly being TRBD1 (5 bases). V shed 2 bases and J shed 0 bases, with 14 bases lying between them. CDR3 size: 17 residues. CDR1 is MNHEY and CDR2 is SVGAGI in the germline V gene. CDR3 DNA: TGTGCCAGCAGTTACCGAGCCGGGGGGACTAGCAATCAGCCCCAGCATTTT. Translated, it gives CASSYRAGGTSNQPQHF.

This chain links TRBV4-2 with TRBJ1-2, with D uncertain. CDR1 and CDR2 (germline): LGHNA, YNFKEQ. Trimming left V 1 base short and J 3 bases short, with 12 bases between. This CDR3 is built from 15 residues. The CDR3 DNA sequence: TGTGCCAGCAGCCAAGCCGCAGGTTTAGACTATGGCTACACCTTC. This sequence encodes CASSQAAGLDYGYTF.

V usage is TRBV18 and J usage is TRBJ2-7, with 10 bases identical to TRBD2. The CDR3 is 20 amino acids. In germline, CDR1 is KGHSH, CDR2 LQKENI. Trimming took 0 bases from V and 3 from J; bases not matched to a gene: 17. In DNA form, the CDR3 reads TGTGCCAGCTCACCACCAATGGGGCTAGCGGGAGAAAAAACGTACTACGAGCAGTACTTC. It codes for CASSPPMGLAGEKTYYEQYF.

This sequence joins TRBV6-5 and TRBJ2-2, with 8 bases fitting TRBD2. J lost 5 bases, V lost 7 bases, and 6 bases had no gene match. Germline V gene lookup returns CDR1 MNHEY and CDR2 SVGAGI. The CDR3 is made up of 14 amino acids. The CDR3 DNA follows: TGTGCCAGCAACCGAGCGGGAGCGACCGGGGAGCTGTTTTTT. It yields the protein CASNRAGATGELFF.